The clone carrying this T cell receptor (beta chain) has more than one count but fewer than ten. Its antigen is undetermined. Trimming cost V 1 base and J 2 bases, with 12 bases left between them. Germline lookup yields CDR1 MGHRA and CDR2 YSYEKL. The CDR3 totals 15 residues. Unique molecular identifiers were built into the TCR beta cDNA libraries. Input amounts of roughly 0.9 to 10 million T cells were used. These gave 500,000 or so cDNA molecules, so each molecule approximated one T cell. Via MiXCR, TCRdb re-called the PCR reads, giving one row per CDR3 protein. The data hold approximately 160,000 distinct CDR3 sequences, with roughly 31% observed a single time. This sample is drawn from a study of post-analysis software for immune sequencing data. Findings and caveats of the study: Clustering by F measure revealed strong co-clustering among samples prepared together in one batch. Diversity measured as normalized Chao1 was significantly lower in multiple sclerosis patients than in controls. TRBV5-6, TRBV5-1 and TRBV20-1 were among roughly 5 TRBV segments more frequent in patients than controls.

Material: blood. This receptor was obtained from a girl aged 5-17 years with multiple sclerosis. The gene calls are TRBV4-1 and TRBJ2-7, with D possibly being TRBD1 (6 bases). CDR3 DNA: TGCGCCAGCAGCCAAGTCCCCAGGGGTGCCTACGAGCAGTACTTC. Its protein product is CASSQVPRGAYEQYF.